This T cell receptor (beta chain) is from a study of OX40 agonist ivuxolimab in advanced cancers. Notes on the study in general: Part of the nonresponder group also had normalized T-cell clonal expansion that was low. Among the least clonally expanded were partial responders at 0.1-3.0 mg/kg. The study observed clonal expansion of CD4+ and CD8+ blood T cells by week 6 at 0.1 to 3.0 mg/kg.

Germline V gives CDR1 LNHDA, CDR2 SQIVND (reference sequence). CDR3 length: 14 amino acids. Losses at the gene ends were 3 bases for V and 9 bases for J; bases not matched to a gene: 8. About this clone: Antigen specificity is unknown.

TCRdb's table, derived via immunoSEQ multiplex PCR, lists solely in-frame clones and lacks some. Of about 79,000 clones in the sample, 75% to 95% were seen once. This TCR was sampled from an adult with an advanced solid tumor such as melanoma, head and neck, liver or kidney cancer. The chain joins TRBV19 to TRBJ2-1, with 7 bases that match TRBD2. Sample: CD4+ or CD8+ T cells sorted from blood, taken in a trial of the OX40 agonist ivuxolimab. This CDR3 is CASSIFRGEGEQFF. The CDR3 DNA reads TGTGCCAGTAGTATTTTTCGCGGGGAGGGTGAGCAGTTCTTC. The whole variable domain, filled in from reference TRBV19 and TRBJ2-1, reads DGGITQSPKYLFRKEGQNVTLSCEQNLNHDAMYWYRQDPGQGLRLIYYSQIVNDFQKGDIAEGYSVSREKKESFPLTVTSAQKNPTAFYLCASSIFRGEGEQFFGPGTRLTVL.